This passage covers 32 T cell receptor beta chains from one sample sequenced in a study of T cell changes during pregnancy in multiple sclerosis. Some clones are missing from TCRdb's copy, which holds only in-frame ones; the method was immunoSEQ multiplex PCR. The sample shows fewer than 85,000 clones, approximately 90% of them seen only once. The input for sequencing was peripheral blood, taken in the first trimester of pregnancy. The receptors derive from a female donor in good health, enrolled as a control in a pregnancy study.

The rearrangement uses TRBV2 and TRBJ1-5; D is ambiguous. Germline V gene sequence: CDR1 SNHLY, CDR2 FYNNEI. The length of the CDR3 is 14 residues. V was trimmed by 3 bases and J by 5 bases, leaving 11 bases between them. The CDR3 protein is CASSERGGDQPQHF. CDR3 DNA sequence: TGTGCCAGCAGTGAGCGGGGAGGCGATCAGCCCCAGCATTTT.

J is TRBJ1-1 and V is TRBV27, with TRBD1 matching 9 bases. The CDR3 runs to 15 residues. Trimming removed 4 bases from V and 5 bases from J; junction bases left unmatched: 8. Germline CDR1 is MNHEY and CDR2 is SMNVEV (reference sequence). The CDR3 spells CASSSQGQGFTEAFF. The CDR3 nucleotides read TGTGCCAGCAGTTCACAGGGACAGGGCTTTACTGAAGCTTTCTTT.

This sequence joins TRBV9 and TRBJ2-1, with TRBD2 matching over 12 bases. This CDR3 comprises 18 residues. V lost 4 bases, J lost 0 bases, and 8 bases stayed unmatched. CDR1 and CDR2 from the germline V gene are SGDLS and YYNGEE. The CDR3 DNA follows: TGTGCCAGCAGCCCCCGGACTAGCGGGACCAGCTCCTACAATGAGCAGTTCTTC. Translated: CASSPRTSGTSSYNEQFF.

The V call is TRBV5-1, the J call TRBJ2-1, with 7 bases fitting TRBD1. Trimming removed 2 bases from V and 6 bases from J; junction bases left unmatched: 8. Germline V gives CDR1 SGHRS, CDR2 YFSETQ. The length of the CDR3 is 15 residues. CDR3 in DNA: TGCGCCAGCAGCTTCCGGGACCCAGGGGGCAATGAGCAGTTCTTC. It encodes CASSFRDPGGNEQFF.

V and J are TRBV11-2 and TRBJ2-7, with 10 bases identical to TRBD2. J gave up 7 bases and V 5 bases, and 8 bases lay outside the gene matches. CDR1 is SGHAT, CDR2 FQNNGV, per germline. The CDR3 has 14 amino acids. The CDR3 DNA reads as TGTGCCAGCAGCCTCTCGGGGGGACTAGCGGAGCAGTACTTC. Protein sequence: CASSLSGGLAEQYF.

The J gene is TRBJ2-3, the V gene TRBV27; TRBD2 matches 14 bases. V gave up 6 bases and J gave up 5 bases; unmatched junction bases: 7. CDR3 length: 16 residues. Germline CDR1 reads MNHEY; CDR2 reads SMNVEV (reference sequence). The CDR3 sequence is CASRLSGTSGRDTQYF. Here the CDR3 DNA reads TGTGCCAGCAGACTCTCCGGGACTAGCGGGAGAGATACGCAGTATTTT.

The gene calls are TRBV6-4 and TRBJ2-1; 9 bases fit TRBD2. Germline V gene lookup returns CDR1 MRHNA and CDR2 SNTAGT. V dropped 2 bases and J dropped 8; count of bases not matched to a gene: 7. The CDR3 loop spans 15 amino acids. The CDR3 here is CASSDRPSGMDEQFF. The CDR3 DNA reads TGTGCCAGCAGTGACAGGCCTAGCGGGATGGATGAGCAGTTCTTC.

The genes are TRBV7-9 and TRBJ2-5; TRBD2 agrees at 8 bases. Losses at the gene ends were 3 bases for V and 2 bases for J; bases not matched to a gene: 2. Per germline, CDR1 SEHNR and CDR2 FQNEAQ (reference sequence). This CDR3 has 14 amino acids. CDR3 sequence: CASSFTSGQETQYF. In DNA, the CDR3 is TGTGCCAGCAGCTTTACTAGCGGACAAGAGACCCAGTACTTC. The full variable domain, rest sourced from reference TRBV7-9 and TRBJ2-5, is DTGVSQNPRHKITKRGQNVTFRCDPISEHNRLYWYRQTLGQGPEFLTYFQNEAQLEKSRLLSDRFSAERPKGSFSTLEIQRTEQGDSAMYLCASSFTSGQETQYFGPGTRLLVL.

J is TRBJ2-5 and V is TRBV29-1; 8 bases are a match to TRBD2. Germline CDR1 and CDR2: SQVTM and ANQGSEA. V was clipped by 4 bases and J by 1 base; unmatched bases: 2. The CDR3 length is 13 residues. In DNA, the CDR3 is TGCAGCGTTGCCGGGACTAGCCAAGAGACCCAGTACTTC. As protein: CSVAGTSQETQYF.

The chain joins TRBV10-3 to TRBJ2-7, with 7 bases matching TRBD1. CDR3 length: 15 amino acids. With 3 bases clipped from V and 0 bases from J, the junction kept 5 bases outside the gene matches. Germline assignment: CDR1 ENHRY and CDR2 SYGVKD. DNA of the CDR3: TGTGCCATCAGTGACACGGACAGGCTCTCCTACGAGCAGTACTTC. It is translated as CAISDTDRLSYEQYF.

V and J are TRBV19 and TRBJ2-7, with 7 positions matching TRBD2. After removal of 6 bases from V and 3 bases from J, the junction contained 20 bases not matched to a gene. The germline CDR1 and CDR2 sequences are LNHDA and SQIVND (reference sequence). The CDR3 covers 18 residues. This CDR3 reads CASSPRGSRDSIHYEQYF. CDR3 DNA: TGTGCCAGTAGCCCGCGGGGGAGCCGAGATTCCATCCACTACGAGCAGTACTTC.

The chain is built from TRBV5-1 and TRBJ2-3; a possible D gene is TRBD2 (5 bases). Per germline, CDR1 SGHRS and CDR2 YFSETQ. Trimming removed 5 bases at V and 0 bases at J, with 10 bases between. CDR3 length: 14 residues. In DNA, the CDR3 is TGCGCCAGCAGTCCGACTACTAGCACAGATACGCAGTATTTT. It translates to CASSPTTSTDTQYF.

This chain uses TRBV11-2 with TRBJ2-7; 11 bases line up with TRBD1. The junction had 4 bases not matched to a gene; V was cut back by 6 bases and J by 0 bases. Germline CDR1 reads SGHAT; CDR2 reads FQNNGV. CDR3 length equals 15 residues. The CDR3 region is CASSWDRGFSYEQYF. In DNA form, the CDR3 reads TGTGCCAGCAGTTGGGACAGGGGGTTCTCCTACGAGCAGTACTTC.

This chain uses TRBV19 with TRBJ1-5, with 7 bases aligning to TRBD1. Trimming at V came to 5 bases and at J to 3 bases, leaving 7 bases not matched to a gene. The CDR3 runs to 15 residues. The germline V gene encodes CDR1 LNHDA and CDR2 SQIVND (reference sequence). The CDR3 sequence is CASSRGGQDNQPQHF. The CDR3 DNA follows: TGTGCCAGTAGTCGAGGGGGCCAAGACAATCAGCCCCAGCATTTT. Supplemented by reference TRBV19 and TRBJ1-5, the full variable domain reads DGGITQSPKYLFRKEGQNVTLSCEQNLNHDAMYWYRQDPGQGLRLIYYSQIVNDFQKGDIAEGYSVSREKKESFPLTVTSAQKNPTAFYLCASSRGGQDNQPQHFGDGTRLSIL.

The rearrangement joins TRBV5-4 to TRBJ2-7; 8 bases are a match to TRBD1. Trimming cost V 5 bases and J 2 bases; bases outside gene matches: 6. CDR1 and CDR2 (germline): SGHNT, YYREEE (reference sequence). This CDR3 is built from 14 residues. The CDR3 here is CASRTGTGPYEQYF. CDR3 DNA sequence: TGTGCCAGCAGGACCGGGACAGGCCCCTACGAGCAGTACTTC.

V and J are TRBV7-9 and TRBJ2-2; 7 nucleotides align to TRBD1. CDR1 is SEHNR, CDR2 FQNEAQ, per germline (reference sequence). This CDR3 is built from 14 residues. J gave up 6 bases and V 4 bases, and 5 bases lay outside the gene matches. The CDR3: CASSSRQGPGELFF. The CDR3 DNA reads TGTGCCAGCAGCTCCCGACAGGGTCCCGGGGAGCTGTTTTTT.

The chain uses TRBV5-1 and TRBJ2-5, with 8 bases lining up with TRBD2. Losses at the gene ends were 4 bases for V and 2 bases for J; bases not matched to a gene: 4. CDR1 is SGHRS, CDR2 YFSETQ, per germline. This CDR3 has 14 amino acids. The CDR3 spells CASSLTSGQETQYF. In DNA, the CDR3 is TGCGCCAGCAGCCTAACTAGCGGACAAGAGACCCAGTACTTC.

The table lists this clone with a count of one. The chain combines TRBV11-2 with TRBJ2-7; TRBD2 is a possible D gene (5 bases). Trimming pared 3 bases from V and 6 bases from J, leaving 18 bases between. Germline assignment: CDR1 SGHAT and CDR2 FQNNGV. The CDR3 contains 15 residues. The CDR3: CASSFIRSAPGEQYF. The CDR3 DNA reads TGTGCCAGCAGCTTTATCCGTAGCGCGCCCGGCGAGCAGTACTTC.

As DNA, the CDR3 is TGCGCCAGCAGTGCTACGGGAGCACAAGAGACCCAGTACTTC. Protein sequence: CASSATGAQETQYF. The rearrangement joins TRBV5-1 to TRBJ2-5, with D tentatively TRBD2 (6 bases). V was shortened by 5 bases and J by 2 bases, with 13 bases between the two germline ends. This CDR3 is built from 14 residues. Per the germline V gene, CDR1 is SGHRS and CDR2 is YFSETQ.

V usage is TRBV15 and J usage is TRBJ1-6; D gene uncertain. Trimming left V 1 base short and J 7 bases short, with 8 bases between. From germline, CDR1 is LNHNV and CDR2 YYDKDF (reference sequence). CDR3 length equals 14 residues. CDR3 DNA sequence: TGTGCCACCAGCAGAGGGGCCGAAAATTCACCCCTCCACTTT. This translates into CATSRGAENSPLHF.

The chain employs TRBV11-2 and TRBJ2-7, with 7 bases lining up with TRBD1. This CDR3 region has 15 residues. CDR1 and CDR2 from the germline V gene are SGHAT and FQNNGV. V dropped 7 bases and J dropped 5; count of bases not matched to a gene: 14. The CDR3 here is CASTNLFFGQDEQYF. The CDR3 DNA is TGTGCCAGCACCAACCTCTTCTTTGGACAGGACGAGCAGTACTTC.

The DNA for the CDR3 is TGTGCCTGGAGTGTTTCCGGGACTAGGGTTCCGTTCTTC. Translation: CAWSVSGTRVPFF. The rearrangement joins TRBV30 to TRBJ2-1; 8 positions agree with TRBD2. The germline CDR1 and CDR2 sequences are GTSNPN and SVGIG (reference sequence). J was trimmed by 15 bases and V by 0 bases; bases with no gene match: 10. This CDR3 comprises 13 residues.

This rearrangement joins TRBV6-6 to TRBJ2-7; a possible D gene is TRBD1 (6 bases). The ends were cut back, 2 bases at V and 2 bases at J, with 13 bases in the middle. The CDR3 is 15 amino acids. Germline CDR1 reads MNHNY; CDR2 reads SVGAGI (reference sequence). CDR3 sequence: CASSYTPGVAYEQYF. DNA of the CDR3: TGTGCCAGCAGTTACACCCCAGGGGTGGCCTACGAGCAGTACTTC.

This chain connects TRBV19 to TRBJ1-1, with D uncertain. V gave up 8 bases and J gave up 6 bases, with 10 bases separating them. CDR3 length equals 11 residues. Germline CDR1 is LNHDA and CDR2 is SQIVND (reference sequence). Here the CDR3 reads CASLRFPEAFF. In DNA form, the CDR3 reads TGTGCCAGTCTCAGGTTCCCTGAAGCTTTCTTT.

This chain's CDR3 is CASSSWAGSDSPLHF. In DNA form, the CDR3 reads TGTGCCAGCAGCTCTTGGGCAGGGTCGGATTCACCCCTCCACTTT. The chain is built from TRBV7-9 and TRBJ1-6, with a possible D match to TRBD1 (5 bases). With 4 bases removed from V and 8 bases from J, the gap between germline ends came to 15 bases. The CDR3 loop spans 15 amino acids. CDR1 is SEHNR, CDR2 FQNEAQ, per germline (reference sequence).

Concerning this clone: In the same sample, other DNA sequences code for this CDR3. This sequence joins TRBV28 and TRBJ1-2; possibly TRBD1 for D (5 bases). V lost 3 bases to trimming and J lost 5 bases, with 7 bases between them. The germline CDR1 and CDR2 sequences are MDHEN and SYDVKM. This CDR3 is built from 12 residues. The CDR3 here is CASSFRGYGYTF. CDR3 DNA: TGTGCCAGCAGTTTTAGGGGTTATGGCTACACCTTC.

This CDR3 is CASSLPEAGESTEAFF. The DNA of the CDR3 is TGTGCCAGCAGCCTTCCCGAGGCGGGGGAGAGCACTGAAGCTTTCTTT. V usage is TRBV6-6 and J usage is TRBJ1-1, with D perhaps TRBD1 (5 bases). CDR3 length: 16 residues. Deletions cut 6 bases from V and 4 bases from J, with 21 bases between. Germline V gene sequence: CDR1 MNHNY, CDR2 SVGAGI (reference sequence).

The chain employs TRBV5-1 and TRBJ1-3; D perhaps matches TRBD1 (6 bases). Germline CDR1 reads SGHRS; CDR2 reads YFSETQ. The length of the CDR3 is 16 residues. The ends were cut back, 3 bases at V and 2 bases at J, with 15 bases in the middle. CDR3 amino acids: CASSSLTGLAGNTIYF. Written as DNA, the CDR3 is TGCGCCAGCAGCTCACTAACAGGGTTAGCTGGAAACACCATATATTTT.

The J gene is TRBJ2-7, the V gene TRBV2, with 8 bases that match TRBD1. Per germline, CDR1 SNHLY and CDR2 FYNNEI. Unmatched junction bases numbered 2, after V lost 9 bases and J lost 4 bases. The CDR3 extends over 11 amino acids. CDR3 DNA sequence: TGTGCCAGGGGACAGGCTTACGAGCAGTACTTC. It specifies CARGQAYEQYF. Together with reference TRBV2 and TRBJ2-7, the CDR3 gives the full variable domain: EPEVTQTPSHQVTQMGQEVILRCVPISNHLYFYWYRQILGQKVEFLVSFYNNEISEKSEIFDDQFSVERPDGSNFTLKIRSTKLEDSAMYFCARGQAYEQYFGPGTRLTVT.

The J gene is TRBJ2-3, the V gene TRBV28; 7 nucleotides match TRBD1. The CDR3 contains 16 residues. Germline CDR1 MDHEN, CDR2 SYDVKM. V lost 6 bases, J lost 1 base, and 10 bases stayed unmatched. CDR3 in amino acids: CASSLPGTVGTDTQYF. DNA for the CDR3: TGTGCCAGCAGCCTCCCAGGGACAGTGGGCACAGATACGCAGTATTTT.

Only a few counts were recorded for this clone. This sequence joins TRBV4-2 and TRBJ1-1, with D possibly matching TRBD1 (6 bases). CDR3 size: 16 residues. Germline V lookup: CDR1 LGHNA, CDR2 YNFKEQ. The ends were cut back, 0 bases at V and 5 bases at J, with 16 bases in the middle. DNA for the CDR3: TGTGCCAGCAGCCAAGATCTTCAGGGGCTCAGGACTGAAGCTTTCTTT. Residues: CASSQDLQGLRTEAFF.

This sequence joins TRBV4-1 and TRBJ2-7; 7 bases are shared with TRBD1. The CDR3 spans 15 residues. J was trimmed by 2 bases and V by 0 bases; bases with no gene match: 4. CDR1 is MGHRA and CDR2 is YSYEKL in the germline V gene. CDR3 coding DNA: TGCGCCAGCAGCCAAGACGGACAGGAAACCTACGAGCAGTACTTC. This encodes CASSQDGQETYEQYF.